The 6 T cell receptor beta chains listed next were all sequenced from one sample in a study of T cell repertoires in cytomegalovirus infection. No cognate antigen is known for these TCRs. Using its own MiXCR run on the reads, TCRdb lists one record per CDR3 protein. The top ten hold 48% of the sample, which has approximately 590,000 distinct CDR3 sequences, just under 40% seen once. The sequencing here drew on cultured PBMCs, taken from culture after CMV antigen stimulation. These receptors were taken from a human donor in good health (CMV status not recorded). Some clones in this sample may be carry-over from other donors' samples.

The chain combines TRBV27 with TRBJ1-6, with D possibly matching TRBD1 (5 bases). The CDR3 is 16 residues long. Germline values: CDR1 MNHEY, CDR2 SMNVEV (reference sequence). V lost 3 bases to trimming and J lost 7 bases, with 16 bases between them. The CDR3 reads CASSLGPRPGNSPLHF. DNA of the CDR3: TGTGCCAGCAGTTTGGGACCGAGGCCCGGCAATTCACCCCTCCACTTT.

The gene calls are TRBV12-3 or TRBV12-4 and TRBJ2-5, with TRBD1 matching 7 bases. With 6 bases clipped from V and 5 bases from J, the junction kept 6 bases outside the gene matches. There are 13 residues in the CDR3. The CDR3 DNA follows: TGTGCCAGCAGCCACAGGGGTGTGGAGACCCAGTACTTC. This codes for CASSHRGVETQYF.

This clonotype turned up a few times. V is TRBV7-2 and J is TRBJ2-7; 7 bases agree with TRBD1. V was pared by 3 bases and J by 2 bases, with 7 bases of the junction left unmatched. CDR1 SGHTA and CDR2 FQGNSA come from the germline V gene. There are 15 residues in the CDR3. DNA of the CDR3: TGTGCCAGCAGCTTCGACAGGGACCGAACCTACGAGCAGTACTTC. Its translation is CASSFDRDRTYEQYF.

The rearrangement links TRBV6-1 to TRBJ2-7; D not certain. Germline V lookup: CDR1 MNHNS, CDR2 SASEGT. Trimming took off 1 base at V and 3 bases at J, with 7 bases between the two ends. The CDR3 runs 13 residues. CDR3 amino acids: CASSEGWGYEQYF. As DNA, the CDR3 is TGTGCCAGCAGTGAAGGATGGGGCTACGAGCAGTACTTC.

This clonotype was detected only a few times. In DNA, the CDR3 is TGTGCCAGCAGCCCCTGGGCAGGATCGGAACTGTTTTTT. Translated: CASSPWAGSELFF. V and J are TRBV7-1 and TRBJ1-4; no reliable D call. TRBV7-1 is treated as an ORF (open reading frame) with a function not yet certain. Trimming left V 5 bases short and J 12 bases short, with 16 bases between. The CDR3 covers 13 residues.

The chain links TRBV20-1 to TRBJ2-7; possible D gene TRBD1, 6 bases. CDR3 length equals 12 residues. Germline V CDR1 and CDR2: DFQATT, SNEGSKA (reference sequence). V was clipped by 6 bases and J by 7 bases, with 16 bases between them. The CDR3 reads CSATYRRGEQYF. The DNA of the CDR3 is TGCAGTGCCACCTACAGAAGGGGGGAGCAGTACTTC.